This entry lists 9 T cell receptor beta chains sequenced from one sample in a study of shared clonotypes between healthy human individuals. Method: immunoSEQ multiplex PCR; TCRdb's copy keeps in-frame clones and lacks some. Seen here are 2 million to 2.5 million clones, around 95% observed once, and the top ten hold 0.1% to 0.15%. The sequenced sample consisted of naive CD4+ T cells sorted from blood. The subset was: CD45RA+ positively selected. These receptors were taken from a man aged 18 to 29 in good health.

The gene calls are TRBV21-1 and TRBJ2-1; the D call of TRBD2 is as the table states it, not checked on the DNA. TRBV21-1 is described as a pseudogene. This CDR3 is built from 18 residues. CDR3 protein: CASSKDYPGLAGVNEQFF. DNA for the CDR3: TGTGCCAGCAGCAAAGATTACCCGGGACTAGCGGGAGTCAATGAGCAGTTCTTC.

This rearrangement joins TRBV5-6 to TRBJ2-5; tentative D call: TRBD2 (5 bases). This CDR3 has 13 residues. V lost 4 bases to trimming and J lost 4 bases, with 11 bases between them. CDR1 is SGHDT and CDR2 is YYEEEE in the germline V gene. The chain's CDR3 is CASSPLGRETQYF. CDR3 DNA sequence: TGTGCCAGCAGCCCCTTGGGGAGAGAGACCCAGTACTTC. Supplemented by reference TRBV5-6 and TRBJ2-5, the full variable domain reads DAGVTQSPTHLIKTRGQQVTLRCSPKSGHDTVSWYQQALGQGPQFIFQYYEEEERQRGNFPDRFSGHQFPNYSSELNVNALLLGDSALYLCASSPLGRETQYFGPGTRLLVL.

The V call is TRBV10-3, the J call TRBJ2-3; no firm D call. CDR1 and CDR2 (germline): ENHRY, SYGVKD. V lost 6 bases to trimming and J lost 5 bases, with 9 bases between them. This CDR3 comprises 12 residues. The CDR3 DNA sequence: TGTGCCATCAGCCAGACCGAAGATACGCAGTATTTT. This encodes CAISQTEDTQYF.

This CDR3 reads CSVHGRLANTEAFF. The CDR3, as DNA: TGCAGCGTTCACGGGCGGCTGGCGAACACTGAAGCTTTCTTT. The chain combines TRBV29-1 with TRBJ1-1; D call uncertain. The V end lost 5 bases, the J end lost 1 base, and 14 bases lay between the germline ends. CDR1 and CDR2 from the germline V gene are SQVTM and ANQGSEA. There are 14 residues in the CDR3.

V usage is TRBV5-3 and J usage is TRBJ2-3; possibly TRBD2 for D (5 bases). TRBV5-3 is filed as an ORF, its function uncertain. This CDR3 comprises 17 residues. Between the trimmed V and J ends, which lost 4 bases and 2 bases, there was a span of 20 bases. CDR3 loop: CARSPWPSAALTDTQYF. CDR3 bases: TGTGCCAGAAGCCCCTGGCCTTCAGCGGCCCTCACAGATACGCAGTATTTT.

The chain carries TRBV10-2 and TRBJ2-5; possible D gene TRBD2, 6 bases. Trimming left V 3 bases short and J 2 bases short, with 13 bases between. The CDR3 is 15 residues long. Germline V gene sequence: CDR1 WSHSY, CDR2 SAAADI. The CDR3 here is CASSDWGRMQETQYF. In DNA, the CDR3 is TGCGCCAGCAGTGATTGGGGGAGGATGCAAGAGACCCAGTACTTC.

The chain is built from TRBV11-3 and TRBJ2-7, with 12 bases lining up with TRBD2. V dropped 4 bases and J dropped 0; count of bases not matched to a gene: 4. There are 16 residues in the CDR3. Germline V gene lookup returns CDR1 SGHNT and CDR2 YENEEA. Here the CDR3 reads CASSSGLAGPSYEQYF. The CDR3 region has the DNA TGTGCCAGCAGCTCGGGACTAGCGGGCCCCTCCTACGAGCAGTACTTC.

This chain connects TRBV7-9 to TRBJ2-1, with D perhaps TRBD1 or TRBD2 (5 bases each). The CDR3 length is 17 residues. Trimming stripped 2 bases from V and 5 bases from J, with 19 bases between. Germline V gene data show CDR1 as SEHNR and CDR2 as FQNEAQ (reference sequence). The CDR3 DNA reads TGTGCCAGCAGCTTATATCGTGGAAGAGGGGCCAACAATGAGCAGTTCTTC. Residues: CASSLYRGRGANNEQFF.

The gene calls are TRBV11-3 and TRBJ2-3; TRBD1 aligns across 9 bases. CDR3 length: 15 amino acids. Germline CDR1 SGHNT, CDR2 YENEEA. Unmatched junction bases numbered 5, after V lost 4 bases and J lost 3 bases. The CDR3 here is CASSSGTGRTDTQYF. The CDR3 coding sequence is TGTGCCAGCAGCTCTGGGACAGGGAGGACAGATACGCAGTATTTT.